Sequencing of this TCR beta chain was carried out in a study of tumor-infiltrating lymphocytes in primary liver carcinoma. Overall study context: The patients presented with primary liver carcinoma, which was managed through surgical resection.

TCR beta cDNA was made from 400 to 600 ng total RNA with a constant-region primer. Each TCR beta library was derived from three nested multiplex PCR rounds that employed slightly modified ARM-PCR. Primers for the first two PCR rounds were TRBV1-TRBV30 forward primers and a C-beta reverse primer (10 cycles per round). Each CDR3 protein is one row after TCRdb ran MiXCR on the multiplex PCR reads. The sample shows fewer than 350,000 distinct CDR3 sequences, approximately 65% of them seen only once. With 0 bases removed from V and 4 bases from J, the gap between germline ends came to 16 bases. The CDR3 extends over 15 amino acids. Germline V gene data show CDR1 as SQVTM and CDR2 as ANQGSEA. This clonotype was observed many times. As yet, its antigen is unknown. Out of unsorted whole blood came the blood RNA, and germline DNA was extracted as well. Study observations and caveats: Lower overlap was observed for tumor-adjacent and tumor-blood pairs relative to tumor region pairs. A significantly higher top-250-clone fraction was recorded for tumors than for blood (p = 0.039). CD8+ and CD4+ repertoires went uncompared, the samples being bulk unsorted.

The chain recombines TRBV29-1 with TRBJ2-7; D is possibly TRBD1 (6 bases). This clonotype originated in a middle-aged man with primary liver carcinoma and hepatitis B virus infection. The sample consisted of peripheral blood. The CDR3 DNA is TGCAGCGTTGAAGATACAACAGGGCCTGAATACGAGCAGTACTTC. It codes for CSVEDTTGPEYEQYF.